Below, 22 T cell receptor beta chains from the same sample are listed, as sequenced in a study of human T cells and chemical hapten exposure. TCRdb reprocessed the RACE reads with MiXCR, giving one entry per CDR3 protein. Among tens of thousands of distinct CDR3 sequences listed, 14% were seen once. Time point in this sample: pre-sensitization, week 0. As to treatment: therapeutic diphenylcyclopropenone sensitization with weekly scalp DPC. The material was whole blood, obtained in connection with sensitization to the hapten diphenylcyclopropenone (DPC). The receptors originated from a woman aged 50 to 65 with alopecia areata. Some clones in this sample may be carry-over from other donors' samples.

This clonotype was seen more than once but under ten times. V and J are TRBV5-4 and TRBJ2-7; 8 positions match TRBD1. J was trimmed by 2 bases and V by 3 bases; bases with no gene match: 4. The V gene's germline CDR1 is SGHNT and CDR2 YYREEE (reference sequence). The length of the CDR3 is 14 residues. CDR3 sequence: CASSSGGRTYEQYF. DNA of the CDR3: TGTGCCAGCAGCTCAGGGGGCCGGACCTACGAGCAGTACTTC.

This clonotype was counted only a few times. This sequence joins TRBV7-9 and TRBJ2-3; 10 positions agree with TRBD2. Trimming cost V 5 bases and J 2 bases; bases outside gene matches: 13. The germline V gene encodes CDR1 SEHNR and CDR2 FQNEAQ (reference sequence). The CDR3 sequence is 18 residues long. CDR3 sequence reads: CASSGTGTSVHDTDTQYF. The DNA for the CDR3 is TGTGCCAGCAGCGGGACCGGGACTAGCGTGCATGACACAGATACGCAGTATTTT.

In this sample, this clonotype turned up a few times. CDR3 DNA: TGTGCCAGCAGCCAAGATTTTAGGGAACGGCGAGCTTTCTTT. It encodes CASSQDFRERRAFF. The chain recombines TRBV4-2 with TRBJ1-1, with unresolved D. The V end was cut by 0 bases, the J end by 10 bases, with 15 bases between. The germline V gene encodes CDR1 LGHNA and CDR2 YNFKEQ. CDR3 length: 14 residues.

The CDR3 nucleotides read TGTGCCAGCAGCTTGACACCGTACCAAGAGACCCAGTACTTC. Its translation is CASSLTPYQETQYF. This rearrangement joins TRBV7-6 to TRBJ2-5; D unclear. Germline V gene lookup returns CDR1 SGHVS and CDR2 FNYEAQ. Trimming pared 3 bases from V and 0 bases from J, leaving 8 bases between. The CDR3 is made up of 14 amino acids.

This clonotype was seen only a few times. V is TRBV7-6 and J is TRBJ2-2, with 8 positions matching TRBD1. This CDR3 is 16 amino acids long. The junction had 8 bases not matched to a gene; V was cut back by 5 bases and J by 3 bases. Germline assignment: CDR1 SGHVS and CDR2 FNYEAQ. In DNA form, the CDR3 reads TGTGCCAGCAGCCAGTGGACAGGGACGGACACCGGGGAGCTGTTTTTT. Translated: CASSQWTGTDTGELFF.

Only a few counts were recorded for this clonotype. For the CDR3, the DNA is TGTGCCAGCAGCTCCTCCGGGACTAGGAGCCAAGAGACCCAGTACTTC. Residues: CASSSSGTRSQETQYF. The V and J genes are TRBV7-9 and TRBJ2-5, with 8 bases matching TRBD2. CDR1 and CDR2 from the germline V gene are SEHNR and FQNEAQ (reference sequence). Trimming removed 4 bases from V and 1 base from J; junction bases left unmatched: 8. This CDR3 has 16 residues.

This clonotype came up a few times. This chain joins TRBV18 and TRBJ2-3, with D unresolved. Germline-derived CDR1 and CDR2 are KGHSH and LQKENI. Trimming removed 6 bases at V and 2 bases at J, with 6 bases between. The CDR3 totals 12 residues. The CDR3 DNA sequence: TGTGCCAGCTCCGAATACACAGATACGCAGTATTTT. It is translated as CASSEYTDTQYF. The full variable domain, with the rest looked up from reference TRBV18 and TRBJ2-3, is NAGVMQNPRHLVRRRGQEARLRCSPMKGHSHVYWYRQLPEEGLKFMVYLQKENIIDESGMPKERFSAEFPKEGPSILRIQQVVRGDSAAYFCASSEYTDTQYFGPGTRLTVL.

The table lists this clonotype with a few counts. CDR3 sequence (DNA): TGCAGTGCTTGCACGGGACTAGCCGTTGACAATGAGCAGTTCTTC. This sequence encodes CSACTGLAVDNEQFF. The V and J genes are TRBV20-1 and TRBJ2-1; TRBD2 aligns across 9 bases. Germline lookup yields CDR1 DFQATT and CDR2 SNEGSKA (reference sequence). After removal of 5 bases from V and 5 bases from J, the junction contained 10 bases not matched to a gene. This CDR3 comprises 15 residues.

A few counts support this clonotype. The rearrangement joins TRBV7-9 to TRBJ1-1; D is uncertain. The CDR3 totals 14 residues. Germline CDR1 reads SEHNR; CDR2 reads FQNEAQ (reference sequence). V dropped 1 base and J dropped 1 base, with 7 bases sitting between them. The CDR3 sequence is CASSLEVKNTEAFF. The CDR3, as DNA: TGTGCCAGCAGCTTAGAGGTCAAGAACACTGAAGCTTTCTTT. The whole variable domain, filled in from reference TRBV7-9 and TRBJ1-1, reads DTGVSQNPRHKITKRGQNVTFRCDPISEHNRLYWYRQTLGQGPEFLTYFQNEAQLEKSRLLSDRFSAERPKGSFSTLEIQRTEQGDSAMYLCASSLEVKNTEAFFGQGTRLTVV.

This clonotype was detected a few times. The chain is built from TRBV29-1 and TRBJ2-5; 8 bases line up with TRBD2. The CDR3 has 13 residues. Germline V gene sequence: CDR1 SQVTM, CDR2 ANQGSEA. V lost 7 bases to trimming and J lost 4 bases; unmatched junction nucleotides: 8. The CDR3 loop is CSAEAGDGETQYF. As DNA, the CDR3 is TGCAGCGCCGAAGCGGGAGATGGAGAGACCCAGTACTTC.

This clonotype was found a few times. In nucleotides, the CDR3 is TGTGCCAGCTCACCAGGGACAGGGCCCTACGAGCAGTACTTC. Amino acids: CASSPGTGPYEQYF. The chain joins TRBV18 to TRBJ2-7; TRBD1 aligns across 9 bases. Germline V lookup: CDR1 KGHSH, CDR2 LQKENI. The CDR3 is made up of 14 amino acids. V lost 2 bases to trimming and J lost 2 bases; unmatched junction nucleotides: 1.

This clonotype has a handful of counts. The genes are TRBV27 and TRBJ1-6, with D possibly TRBD1 on 6 matching bases. Germline CDR1 MNHEY, CDR2 SMNVEV (reference sequence). The V end was cut by 5 bases, the J end by 6 bases, with 11 bases between. The CDR3 spans 14 residues. The CDR3 region is CASSRRQANSPLHF. CDR3 DNA: TGTGCCAGCAGTCGTCGACAGGCTAATTCACCCCTCCACTTT.

The chain links TRBV27 to TRBJ2-1; a weak D match, TRBD2 (5 bases). Trimming pared 4 bases from V and 6 bases from J, leaving 16 bases between. The CDR3 sequence is 15 residues long. Germline V gene lookup returns CDR1 MNHEY and CDR2 SMNVEV (reference sequence). The CDR3: CASSSGLSWVNEQFF. The CDR3 coding sequence is TGTGCCAGCAGTTCCGGACTCTCATGGGTCAATGAGCAGTTCTTC.

This clonotype was seen only once. The chain employs TRBV5-5 and TRBJ2-2; a possible D gene is TRBD1 (5 bases). V lost 4 bases and J 0 bases, leaving 25 bases between the germline ends. This CDR3 contains 20 residues. The V gene's germline CDR1 is SGHKS and CDR2 YYEKEE (reference sequence). CDR3 sequence reads: CASSPTGSLSRQTNTGELFF. The CDR3 coding sequence is TGTGCCAGCAGCCCCACAGGTTCCCTAAGCCGACAGACGAACACCGGGGAGCTGTTTTTT.

This clonotype was seen a handful of times. This chain links TRBV28 with TRBJ2-6; D is undetermined. The CDR3 covers 16 residues. The germline V and J ends were trimmed by 7 bases and 0 bases, with 13 bases remaining between them. CDR1 and CDR2 from the germline V gene are MDHEN and SYDVKM. For the CDR3, the DNA is TGTGCCAGCAACAACCCCAGGATCTCTGGGGCCAACGTCCTGACTTTC. It translates to CASNNPRISGANVLTF. The whole variable domain, filled in from reference TRBV28 and TRBJ2-6, reads DVKVTQSSRYLVKRTGEKVFLECVQDMDHENMFWYRQDPGLGLRLIYFSYDVKMKEKGDIPEGYSVSREKKERFSLILESASTNQTSMYLCASNNPRISGANVLTFGAGSRLTVL.

The table lists this clonotype with many counts. The V gene is TRBV29-1, the J gene TRBJ2-7; 9 nucleotides agree with TRBD1. The V gene end was trimmed by 4 bases and the J gene end by 3 bases; junction bases not matched to a gene: 4. CDR1 and CDR2 (germline): SQVTM, ANQGSEA. This CDR3 has 13 residues. CDR3 sequence: CSVVQGARYEQYF. Here the CDR3 DNA reads TGCAGCGTTGTACAGGGGGCTCGCTACGAGCAGTACTTC.

This sequence joins TRBV7-6 and TRBJ2-3, with unresolved D. The CDR3 spans 14 residues. Looked up from germline, CDR1 is SGHVS and CDR2 is FNYEAQ. V was trimmed by 2 bases and J by 4 bases, leaving 10 bases between them. The CDR3 loop reads CASSLPGRADTQYF. The CDR3 nucleotides read TGTGCCAGCAGCTTACCTGGACGTGCAGATACGCAGTATTTT.

In its sample, this clonotype was seen once. The chain recombines TRBV28 with TRBJ2-7; 7 positions agree with TRBD1. This CDR3 is built from 15 residues. V lost 5 bases to trimming and J lost 3 bases; unmatched junction nucleotides: 10. Germline values: CDR1 MDHEN, CDR2 SYDVKM. The CDR3 reads CASSVRQGRIYEQYF. In nucleotides, the CDR3 is TGTGCCAGCAGTGTTCGACAGGGCCGCATCTACGAGCAGTACTTC.

The chain couples TRBV7-2 to TRBJ2-7; D gene unclear. V gave up 3 bases and J gave up 1 base, with 4 bases separating them. This CDR3 has 12 amino acids. Germline-derived CDR1 and CDR2 are SGHTA and FQGNSA. CDR3: CASSFGSYEQYF. CDR3 nucleotides: TGTGCCAGCAGCTTTGGTTCCTACGAGCAGTACTTC.

This clonotype turned up a few times. The gene calls are TRBV20-1 and TRBJ2-1; 12 bases align to TRBD2. CDR1 and CDR2 (germline): DFQATT, SNEGSKA (reference sequence). CDR3 size: 20 residues. V shed 1 base and J 0 bases; nucleotides not matched to a gene: 13. CDR3 in amino acids: CSARALLAGGPVLSYNEQFF. DNA for the CDR3: TGCAGTGCTAGAGCACTTCTAGCGGGAGGGCCTGTTCTCTCCTACAATGAGCAGTTCTTC.

In its sample, this clonotype was seen a few times. V usage is TRBV2 and J usage is TRBJ1-1, with D possibly matching TRBD1 (5 bases). Per germline, CDR1 SNHLY and CDR2 FYNNEI. The V gene lost 6 bases and the J gene lost 2 bases, with 13 bases spanning the gap. The CDR3 is 14 amino acids. This CDR3 is CASRTGVTNTEAFF. CDR3 DNA sequence: TGTGCCAGCAGAACAGGCGTGACTAACACTGAAGCTTTCTTT.

In this sample, this clonotype turned up a few times. J is TRBJ2-3 and V is TRBV5-4, with a possible D match to TRBD2 (6 bases). V lost 0 bases and J 2 bases, leaving 10 bases between the germline ends. Looked up from germline, CDR1 is SGHNT and CDR2 is YYREEE (reference sequence). The length of the CDR3 is 15 residues. The chain's CDR3 is CASSLGLGFTDTQYF. The CDR3 coding sequence is TGTGCCAGCAGCTTGGGACTAGGATTCACAGATACGCAGTATTTT.